The following is a TCR beta chain sequence with its context. Its antigen is unknown. The data derive from a study of T cell responses to AZD1222 COVID-19 vaccine. Study-wide context: Samples with a second dose at about 4 or about 12 weeks were pooled together.

TCRdb's table, derived via immunoSEQ multiplex PCR, lists solely in-frame clones and lacks some. The sample has roughly 130,000 clones; roughly 87% are singletons. Germline V gene data show CDR1 as SGHNT and CDR2 as YYREEE (reference sequence). With V trimmed by 0 bases and J by 0 bases, 0 bases remained unmatched. This CDR3 comprises 15 residues. Points from the study as a whole: The repertoires were collected only after the peak T cell response. A reported finding is that nearly half of spike-specific TCRs target unmutated variant regions. Donor demographics were predominantly white British with a female majority; clonal diversity may be underestimated.

Sequenced material: peripheral blood, taken on day 0 of AZD1222 vaccination. The source of this sequence is an adult in good health. The J gene is TRBJ2-7, the V gene TRBV5-4, with 10 bases identical to TRBD2. CDR3 protein: CASSLASGSSYEQYF. The CDR3 coding sequence is TGTGCCAGCAGCTTGGCTAGCGGGAGCTCCTACGAGCAGTACTTC.